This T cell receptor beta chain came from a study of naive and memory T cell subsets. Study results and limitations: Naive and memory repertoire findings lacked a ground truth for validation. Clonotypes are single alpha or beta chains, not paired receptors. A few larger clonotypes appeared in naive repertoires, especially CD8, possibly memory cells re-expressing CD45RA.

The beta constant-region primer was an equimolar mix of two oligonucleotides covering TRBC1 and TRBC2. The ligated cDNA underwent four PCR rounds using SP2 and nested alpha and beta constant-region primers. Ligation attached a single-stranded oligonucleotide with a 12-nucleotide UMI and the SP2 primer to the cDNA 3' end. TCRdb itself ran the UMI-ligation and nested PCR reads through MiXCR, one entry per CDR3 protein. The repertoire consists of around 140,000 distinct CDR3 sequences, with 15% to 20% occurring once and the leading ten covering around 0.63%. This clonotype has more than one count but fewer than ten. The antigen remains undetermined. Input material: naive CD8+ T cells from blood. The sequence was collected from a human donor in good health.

The CDR3 region is CATSETGLNQPQHF. The DNA for the CDR3 is TGTGCCACCTCGGAGACAGGCCTCAATCAGCCCCAGCATTTT. The V call is TRBV27, the J call TRBJ1-5; TRBD1 might be the D (6 bases). Deletions cut 10 bases from V and 3 bases from J, with 16 bases between. Germline lookup yields CDR1 MNHEY and CDR2 SMNVEV (reference sequence). This CDR3 spans 14 amino acids.